The 20 T cell receptor beta chains listed next were all sequenced from one sample in a study of T cells in Graves' hyperthyroidism and ophthalmopathy. Amplified TCR beta CDR3 regions derived from RNA transcripts. First-round RT-PCR with HTBI primers amplified the TCR CDR3 region. One entry per CDR3 protein, called by TCRdb with MiXCR from the multiplex PCR reads. This table holds a few hundred thousand distinct CDR3 sequences, 20% to 25% found once. The sample taken for sequencing was blood. Receptors originate from a woman between 65 and 79 years old with Graves' ophthalmopathy.

This clonotype occurred many times. The chain couples TRBV28 to TRBJ2-3; D is unresolved. V lost 4 bases and J 3 bases, leaving 11 bases between the germline ends. Germline V CDR1 and CDR2: MDHEN, SYDVKM. CDR3 length equals 14 residues. The CDR3 DNA follows: TGTGCCAGCAGTTCGACTGTGGGGACAGATACGCAGTATTTT. This encodes CASSSTVGTDTQYF.

This clonotype appeared many times. This chain links TRBV28 with TRBJ1-1; D is undetermined. The CDR3 runs to 16 residues. Trimming cost V 5 bases and J 4 bases, with 20 bases left between them. Germline lookup yields CDR1 MDHEN and CDR2 SYDVKM. The CDR3 DNA reads TGTGCCAGCAGTGCGCAGGACTGGCATGGTGGCACTGAAGCTTTCTTT. Its protein is CASSAQDWHGGTEAFF.

A single count supports this clonotype. The chain joins TRBV19 to TRBJ1-1; possible D gene TRBD1, 5 bases. Germline assignment: CDR1 LNHDA and CDR2 SQIVND (reference sequence). This CDR3 has 15 residues. V lost 4 bases to trimming and J lost 3 bases, with 15 bases between them. The CDR3 bases are TGTGCCAGTAGTACAGCCTATTGGGGCGACACTGAAGCTTTCTTT. This encodes CASSTAYWGDTEAFF.

In this sample, this clonotype turned up many times. V gene TRBV11-2 combines with J gene TRBJ2-3; TRBD1 matches 8 bases. The CDR3 length is 13 residues. V shed 5 bases and J 7 bases; nucleotides not matched to a gene: 5. The germline gives CDR1 SGHAT, CDR2 FQNNGV. The CDR3 protein is CASSPGTGNTQYF. The CDR3 DNA reads TGTGCCAGCAGCCCGGGGACAGGCAATACGCAGTATTTT.

This clonotype was found many times. CDR3 DNA sequence: TGTGCCAGCAGTAGGGACAATGAGCAGTTCTTC. Encoded protein: CASSRDNEQFF. The genes are TRBV6-2 or TRBV6-3 and TRBJ2-1; the D is unclear. The CDR3 totals 11 residues. Germline V lookup: CDR1 MNHEY, CDR2 SVGEGT. V was cut by 5 bases and J by 5 bases, with 4 bases left in between.

V gene TRBV28 combines with J gene TRBJ2-5; TRBD1 matches 10 bases. Trimming took 4 bases from V and 4 from J; bases not matched to a gene: 6. The CDR3 extends over 15 amino acids. Germline V gives CDR1 MDHEN, CDR2 SYDVKM. CDR3 DNA sequence: TGTGCCAGCAGTTCACTGACAGGGGGCATAGAGACCCAGTACTTC. This translates into CASSSLTGGIETQYF.

This clonotype has more than one count but fewer than ten. The chain has TRBV9 and TRBJ2-7; D may be TRBD2 (5 bases). V lost 0 bases and J 6 bases, leaving 13 bases between the germline ends. This CDR3 has 14 amino acids. Germline V gives CDR1 SGDLS, CDR2 YYNGEE. The CDR3 spells CASSVDEGIGEQYF. The CDR3 DNA reads TGTGCCAGCAGCGTAGACGAGGGTATAGGCGAGCAGTACTTC.

The chain has TRBV10-3 and TRBJ2-1; 8 nucleotides match TRBD2. Germline V gene lookup returns CDR1 ENHRY and CDR2 SYGVKD. CDR3 length: 14 amino acids. V shed 7 bases, J shed 6 bases, and the junction held 8 bases outside the gene matches. The DNA for the CDR3 is TGTGCCATCACTTCCGGACTAGCCCTCAATGAGCAGTTCTTC. The encoded protein is CAITSGLALNEQFF.

This clonotype was detected many times. The CDR3 reads CSARDGGGDEKLFF. CDR3 DNA: TGCAGTGCTAGAGATGGGGGAGGGGACGAAAAACTGTTTTTT. The chain is built from TRBV20-1 and TRBJ1-4; a possible D gene is TRBD1 (5 bases). Trimming took off 0 bases at V and 8 bases at J, with 13 bases between the two ends. The CDR3 totals 14 residues. CDR1 is DFQATT and CDR2 is SNEGSKA in the germline V gene (reference sequence).

This clonotype was recorded many times. The chain recombines TRBV7-2 with TRBJ1-5; D not resolved. The V gene's germline CDR1 is SGHTA and CDR2 FQGNSA. Deletions cut 0 bases from V and 7 bases from J, with 4 bases between. The length of the CDR3 is 12 residues. The CDR3 DNA is TGTGCCAGCAGCTTAGCGGGGCAGCCCCAGCATTTT. Amino acid sequence: CASSLAGQPQHF.

This sequence joins TRBV10-3 and TRBJ2-7; 7 bases are a match to TRBD1. From germline, CDR1 is ENHRY and CDR2 SYGVKD. The CDR3 is 13 residues long. Trimming took 6 bases from V and 4 from J; bases not matched to a gene: 6. This chain's CDR3 is CAISRDRDYEQYF. For the CDR3, the DNA is TGTGCCATCAGCCGAGACAGGGATTACGAGCAGTACTTC.

V and J are TRBV7-9 and TRBJ2-5; 11 bases match TRBD2. The germline gives CDR1 SEHNR, CDR2 FQNEAQ (reference sequence). Germline trimming cut 5 bases from V and 0 bases from J; bases unmatched to any gene: 5. The CDR3 contains 16 residues. The CDR3: CASSTGLAGHQETQYF. The CDR3 region has the DNA TGTGCCAGCAGCACCGGACTAGCGGGCCACCAAGAGACCCAGTACTTC.

This clonotype was detected a few times. This chain uses TRBV7-3 with TRBJ2-1; 9 bases match TRBD2. Losses at the gene ends were 2 bases for V and 9 bases for J; bases not matched to a gene: 8. CDR3 length equals 15 residues. Germline CDR1 is SGHTA and CDR2 is FQGTGA. In DNA form, the CDR3 reads TGTGCCAGCAGCTTAGGGGCGGGAGGGCCCGCTGAGCAGTTCTTC. Its translation: CASSLGAGGPAEQFF.

This rearrangement joins TRBV11-2 to TRBJ1-2; no clear D gene. V lost 1 base and J 7 bases, leaving 7 bases between the germline ends. CDR1 is SGHAT, CDR2 FQNNGV, per germline. CDR3 length: 12 residues. CDR3 DNA: TGTGCCAGCAGCTTAGCCCTGTCTGGCTACACCTTC. Its protein is CASSLALSGYTF. Full variable domain (outside the CDR3, taken from reference TRBV11-2 and TRBJ1-2): EAGVAQSPRYKIIEKRQSVAFWCNPISGHATLYWYQQILGQGPKLLIQFQNNGVVDDSQLPKDRFSAERLKGVDSTLKIQPAKLEDSAVYLCASSLALSGYTFGSGTRLTVV.

Only a few counts were recorded for this clonotype. The rearrangement uses TRBV20-1 and TRBJ2-2, with 10 bases fitting TRBD2. CDR3 size: 14 residues. J lost 6 bases, V lost 3 bases, and 4 bases had no gene match. Per the germline V gene, CDR1 is DFQATT and CDR2 is SNEGSKA (reference sequence). The DNA for the CDR3 is TGCAGTGCTAGGGGGAGCGGGAGGGCCGGGGAGCTGTTTTTT. It translates to CSARGSGRAGELFF.

This clonotype was counted at least ten times. The chain uses TRBV28 and TRBJ1-1, with D perhaps TRBD1 (5 bases). Trimming cost V 3 bases and J 4 bases, with 15 bases left between them. There are 15 residues in the CDR3. Germline values: CDR1 MDHEN, CDR2 SYDVKM. The CDR3 protein is CASSLAGFGGTEAFF. CDR3 DNA: TGTGCCAGCAGTTTGGCGGGCTTTGGGGGCACTGAAGCTTTCTTT.

The sample holds many counts of this clonotype. The chain is built from TRBV28 and TRBJ2-1, with TRBD2 identical over 15 bases. Germline CDR1 and CDR2: MDHEN and SYDVKM. V was pared by 3 bases and J by 2 bases, with 11 bases of the junction left unmatched. The CDR3 extends over 20 amino acids. The CDR3 is CASSFWVRGLAGGTYNEQFF. Written as DNA, the CDR3 is TGTGCCAGCAGTTTTTGGGTCAGGGGACTAGCGGGAGGAACCTACAATGAGCAGTTCTTC.

This chain links TRBV9 with TRBJ2-7; tentative D call: TRBD2 (6 bases). The length of the CDR3 is 15 residues. Looked up from germline, CDR1 is SGDLS and CDR2 is YYNGEE. Trimming cost V 1 base and J 7 bases, with 18 bases left between them. CDR3 residues: CASSVNQGIAGEQYF. In DNA, the CDR3 is TGTGCCAGCAGCGTAAATCAGGGTATTGCGGGGGAGCAGTACTTC.

This clonotype was seen at least ten times. V usage is TRBV20-1 and J usage is TRBJ2-1; weak D call: TRBD2 (5 bases). This CDR3 contains 13 residues. Germline V gene data show CDR1 as DFQATT and CDR2 as SNEGSKA (reference sequence). Trimming stripped 0 bases from V and 5 bases from J, with 8 bases between. DNA for the CDR3: TGCAGTGCTAGAGACGGGATTAACAATGAGCAGTTCTTC. It codes for CSARDGINNEQFF.

The rearrangement uses TRBV7-2 and TRBJ2-1; D gene ambiguous. This CDR3 is built from 11 residues. Germline loops: CDR1 SGHTA, CDR2 FQGNSA. Trimming pared 4 bases from V and 8 bases from J, leaving 6 bases between. CDR3 protein: CASSSYYEQFF. CDR3 DNA: TGTGCCAGCAGCTCTTACTATGAGCAGTTCTTC.